This T cell receptor (beta chain) stems from a study of shared clonotypes between healthy human individuals. The germline V gene has CDR1 MNHEY and CDR2 SVGAGI. This CDR3 region has 16 residues. V was clipped by 2 bases and J by 0 bases, with 13 bases between them. Sequenced by immunoSEQ multiplex PCR; TCRdb stores in-frame clones only, minus some. The sample shows 1,400,000 or so clones, around 98.5% of them seen only once. The clonotype comes from a man aged 30-40 years in good health. Sequenced material: naive CD4+ T cells sorted from blood. Subset denoted: CD45RA+ positively selected. This chain joins TRBV6-5 and TRBJ1-2, with D perhaps TRBD1 (5 bases). The CDR3 DNA sequence: TGTGCCAGCAGTTACAGGGGTATCGAAGCTAACTATGGCTACACCTTC. It translates to CASSYRGIEANYGYTF.